The 18 T cell receptor beta chains in this list originate from one sample, sequenced in a study of a mutant IDH1 vaccine in newly diagnosed glioma. Produced via immunoSEQ multiplex PCR; TCRdb's table is partial and in-frame only. The sample lists fewer than 100,000 clones, more than 85% occurring once. This sample's time point: week 5, during vaccination. All doses held 300 ug of mutant IDH1 20-mer peptide, with topical imiquimod. What these receptors recognize is not known. The specimen was PBMCs, collected from a glioma patient whose treatment included an IDH1 peptide vaccine. These receptors all stem from a woman between 50 and 59 years old with glioma.

The chain links TRBV9 to TRBJ2-7; the match to TRBD2 covers 8 bases. This CDR3 spans 13 amino acids. Germline-derived CDR1 and CDR2 are SGDLS and YYNGEE. Germline trimming cut 3 bases from V and 6 bases from J; bases unmatched to any gene: 5. The CDR3 nucleotides are TGTGCCAGCAGCGCCCGACTAGCGAGCGAGCAGTACTTC. This encodes CASSARLASEQYF.

This clone was observed a single time. The CDR3 DNA is TGTGCCAGTACCCGGGCCGGGGCTAGCAATCAGCCCCAGCATTTT. Protein sequence: CASTRAGASNQPQHF. The chain couples TRBV19 to TRBJ1-5; D may be TRBD1 (5 bases). The V gene's germline CDR1 is LNHDA and CDR2 SQIVND (reference sequence). This CDR3 region has 15 residues. V lost 7 bases, J lost 0 bases, and 13 bases lay in between.

DNA for the CDR3: TGCGCCAGCAGCTTGGAGACGAGGTACGATGAGCAGTTCTTC. Protein: CASSLETRYDEQFF. The chain is built from TRBV5-1 and TRBJ2-1, with D uncertain. Trimming stripped 0 bases from V and 8 bases from J, with 12 bases between. The V gene's germline CDR1 is SGHRS and CDR2 YFSETQ. CDR3 length: 14 residues.

The gene calls are TRBV5-1 and TRBJ2-3; TRBD2 matches at 8 bases. Germline loops: CDR1 SGHRS, CDR2 YFSETQ. This CDR3 comprises 18 residues. V was clipped by 0 bases and J by 0 bases; unmatched bases: 9. CDR3 DNA: TGCGCCAGCAGCTTGGGGCTTCGACTAGCGACTAGCACAGATACGCAGTATTTT. Protein product: CASSLGLRLATSTDTQYF.

This clone has a handful of counts. This chain joins TRBV6-1 and TRBJ2-1; perhaps TRBD2 as D (6 bases). CDR3 length: 17 amino acids. From germline, CDR1 is MNHNS and CDR2 SASEGT. Deletions cut 4 bases from V and 8 bases from J, with 24 bases between. CDR3 amino acids: CASSGWAGRPMSHEQFF. DNA of the CDR3: TGTGCCAGCAGTGGCTGGGCGGGAAGACCCATGAGCCATGAGCAGTTCTTC.

As regards this clone: This CDR3 is also generated by other DNA sequences in the sample. V and J are TRBV28 and TRBJ1-2; D gene unclear. The CDR3 runs 12 residues. CDR1 is MDHEN, CDR2 SYDVKM, per germline. Trimming removed 3 bases from V and 4 bases from J, with 6 bases in between. In DNA form, the CDR3 reads TGTGCCAGCAGTTTGCGACTCTATGGCTACACCTTC. Translating it yields CASSLRLYGYTF.

The chain uses TRBV7-2 and TRBJ2-7, with a possible D match to TRBD2 (5 bases). This CDR3 is 15 amino acids long. Trimming took off 1 base at V and 4 bases at J, with 14 bases between the two ends. CDR1 is SGHTA and CDR2 is FQGNSA in the germline V gene. CDR3 region: CASSLGRAAEYEQYF. Here the CDR3 DNA reads TGTGCCAGCAGCTTAGGTCGGGCAGCGGAATACGAGCAGTACTTC. Full variable domain (rest looked up from reference TRBV7-2 and TRBJ2-7): GAGVSQSPSNKVTEKGKDVELRCDPISGHTALYWYRQSLGQGLEFLIYFQGNSAPDKSGLPSDRFSAERTGGSVSTLTIQRTQQEDSAVYLCASSLGRAAEYEQYFGPGTRLTVT.

The chain links TRBV11-3 to TRBJ2-7, with D perhaps matching TRBD1 or TRBD2 (6 bases each). Germline CDR1 and CDR2: SGHNT and YENEEA. The CDR3 has 14 amino acids. V was clipped by 5 bases and J by 2 bases, with 13 bases between them. CDR3 DNA sequence: TGTGCCAGCAGCGGGGGCGGGGACACCTACGAGCAGTACTTC. It is translated as CASSGGGDTYEQYF.

The chain links TRBV5-1 to TRBJ1-4; D might be TRBD1 (6 bases). The V end was cut by 3 bases, the J end by 0 bases, with 15 bases between. This CDR3 comprises 17 residues. CDR1 and CDR2 (germline): SGHRS, YFSETQ. The CDR3 loop reads CASSSGQKLATNEKLFF. CDR3 sequence (DNA): TGCGCCAGCAGCTCAGGACAGAAGCTAGCAACTAATGAAAAACTGTTTTTT.

This chain uses TRBV7-2 with TRBJ2-3; TRBD2 matches at 10 bases. J lost 2 bases, V lost 2 bases, and 4 bases had no gene match. The germline gives CDR1 SGHTA, CDR2 FQGNSA. The CDR3 spans 16 residues. CDR3: CASSLWLAGDTDTQYF. The DNA for the CDR3 is TGTGCCAGCAGCTTATGGCTAGCGGGAGACACAGATACGCAGTATTTT.

The rearrangement links TRBV28 to TRBJ1-5; D may be TRBD1 (5 bases). This CDR3 has 12 amino acids. CDR1 is MDHEN and CDR2 is SYDVKM in the germline V gene. V lost 4 bases to trimming and J lost 15 bases, with 16 bases between them. CDR3 DNA sequence: TGTGCCAGCAGTTACGTTGGGGCACTCGGGCATTTT. Translating gives CASSYVGALGHF.

The V and J genes are TRBV28 and TRBJ1-5, with TRBD1 matching 7 bases. This CDR3 is built from 18 residues. The V gene end was trimmed by 3 bases and the J gene end by 2 bases; junction bases not matched to a gene: 13. Germline CDR1 and CDR2: MDHEN and SYDVKM. CDR3 region: CASSFFTGEAWGNQPQHF. CDR3 coding DNA: TGTGCCAGCAGTTTCTTTACAGGGGAGGCGTGGGGCAATCAGCCCCAGCATTTT.

The V and J genes are TRBV2 and TRBJ1-6, with 8 positions matching TRBD1. The CDR3 contains 15 residues. Germline lookup yields CDR1 SNHLY and CDR2 FYNNEI. The trim removed 4 bases at V and 7 bases at J, leaving 6 bases unmatched. CDR3 nucleotides: TGTGCCAGCAGTGTTGGACAGGGAGGCAATTCACCCCTCCACTTT. It specifies CASSVGQGGNSPLHF. Full variable domain (remainder filled in from reference TRBV2 and TRBJ1-6): EPEVTQTPSHQVTQMGQEVILRCVPISNHLYFYWYRQILGQKVEFLVSFYNNEISEKSEIFDDQFSVERPDGSNFTLKIRSTKLEDSAMYFCASSVGQGGNSPLHFGNGTRLTVT.

This chain uses TRBV6-4 with TRBJ1-1, with D unresolved. The length of the CDR3 is 17 residues. Germline V lookup: CDR1 MRHNA, CDR2 SNTAGT. The V end lost 3 bases, the J end lost 0 bases, and 17 bases lay between the germline ends. The CDR3 DNA follows: TGTGCCAGCAGTGATTGGCTTACAGCCGGCATGAACACTGAAGCTTTCTTT. This translates into CASSDWLTAGMNTEAFF.

The rearrangement links TRBV6-1 to TRBJ1-1; no definite D call. Per germline, CDR1 MNHNS and CDR2 SASEGT. This CDR3 region has 13 residues. The ends were cut back, 8 bases at V and 1 base at J, with 11 bases in the middle. The CDR3 loop is CASETLWNTEAFF. CDR3 nucleotide sequence: TGTGCCAGCGAAACGCTTTGGAACACTGAAGCTTTCTTT.

In this sample, this clone turned up once. This chain joins TRBV15 and TRBJ1-5; D is possibly TRBD1 (5 bases). Per germline, CDR1 LNHNV and CDR2 YYDKDF (reference sequence). This CDR3 has 15 residues. The V end was cut by 1 base, the J end by 0 bases, with 7 bases between. The CDR3 coding sequence is TGTGCCACCAGCAGAGGGGGGGTTAGCAATCAGCCCCAGCATTTT. Translated: CATSRGGVSNQPQHF.

The chain joins TRBV6-5 to TRBJ2-5, with D possibly matching TRBD1 (5 bases). The CDR3 runs to 14 residues. Between the trimmed V and J ends, which lost 2 bases and 1 base, there was a span of 8 bases. CDR1 MNHEY and CDR2 SVGAGI come from the germline V gene. The CDR3 sequence: CASSYPDSQETQYF. As DNA, the CDR3 is TGTGCCAGCAGTTACCCCGACAGCCAAGAGACCCAGTACTTC.

The gene calls are TRBV5-4 and TRBJ1-4; no firm D call. Trimming left V 4 bases short and J 7 bases short, with 14 bases between. CDR1 is SGHNT and CDR2 is YYREEE in the germline V gene (reference sequence). The CDR3 runs to 14 residues. CDR3 DNA sequence: TGTGCCAGCAGCGTGGCTACTGAGGGTGAAAAACTGTTTTTT. Its translation is CASSVATEGEKLFF.